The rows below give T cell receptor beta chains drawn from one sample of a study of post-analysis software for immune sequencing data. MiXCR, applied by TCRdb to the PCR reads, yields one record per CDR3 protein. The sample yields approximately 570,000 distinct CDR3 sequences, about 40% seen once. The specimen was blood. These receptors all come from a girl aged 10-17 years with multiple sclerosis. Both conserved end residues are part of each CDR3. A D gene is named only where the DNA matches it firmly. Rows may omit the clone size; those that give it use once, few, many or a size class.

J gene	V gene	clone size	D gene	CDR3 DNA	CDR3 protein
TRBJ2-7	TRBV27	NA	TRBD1	TGTGCCAGCAGACCAGGGACAGGGGCCACCTACGAGCAGTACTTC	CASRPGTGATYEQYF
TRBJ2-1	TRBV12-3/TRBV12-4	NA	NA	TGTGCCAGCAGTGGGACCACCAATGAGCAGTTCTTC	CASSGTTNEQFF
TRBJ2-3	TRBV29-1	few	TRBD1	TGCAGCGTGGTTCTACAGGGGCAAGGCACAGATACGCAGTATTTT	CSVVLQGQGTDTQYF
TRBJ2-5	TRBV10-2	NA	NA	TGCGCCGCCCCTGGGGAGACCCAGTACTTC	CAAPGETQYF
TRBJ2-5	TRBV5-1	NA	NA	TGCGCCAGCAGCACGAGGGACGGCCAAGAGACCCAGTACTTC	CASSTRDGQETQYF
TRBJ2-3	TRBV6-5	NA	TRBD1	TGTGCCAGCAATGATCCCGGGACAGGGGAGTATTTT	CASNDPGTGEYF
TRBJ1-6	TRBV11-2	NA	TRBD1	TGTGCCAGCAGCTTGACAGGGGGCGGTAATTCACCCCTCCACTTT	CASSLTGGGNSPLHF
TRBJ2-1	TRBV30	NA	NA	TGTGCCTGGAGACCGACTAGAGATACTTACAATGAGCAGTTCTTC	CAWRPTRDTYNEQFF
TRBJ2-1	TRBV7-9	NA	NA	TGTGCCAGCAGTCCCAAGCTCAGCTCCTACAATGAGCAGTTCTTC	CASSPKLSSYNEQFF
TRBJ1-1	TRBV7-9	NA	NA	TGTGCCAGCAGCCTAAGGCCGTCGGGCACTGAAGCTTTCTTT	CASSLRPSGTEAFF
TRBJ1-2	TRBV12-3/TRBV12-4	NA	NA	TGTGCCAGCAGCCTCGAGGCAGGGGCGTTTAATGGCTACACCTTC	CASSLEAGAFNGYTF
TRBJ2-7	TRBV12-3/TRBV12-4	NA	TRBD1	TGTGCCAGCAGTTGGACAGGGGAAGGCGAGCAGTACTTC	CASSWTGEGEQYF
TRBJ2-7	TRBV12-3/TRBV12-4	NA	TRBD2	TGTGCCAGCAGTGAGATGGGACTAGCAGGCTCCAGCGAGCAGTACTTC	CASSEMGLAGSSEQYF
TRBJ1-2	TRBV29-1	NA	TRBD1	TGCAGCGTTGTAACAGGGGTGAACTATGGCTACACCTTC	CSVVTGVNYGYTF
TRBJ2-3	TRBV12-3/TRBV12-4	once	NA	TGTGCCAGCAGCCAATCGAACACAGATACGCAGTATTTT	CASSQSNTDTQYF
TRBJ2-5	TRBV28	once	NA	TGTGCCAGCAGTTTAGAGGACGGACTCCAAGAGACCCAGTACTTC	CASSLEDGLQETQYF
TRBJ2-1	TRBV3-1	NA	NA	TGTGCCAGCAGCCAAGTCGGCGGGACCAGTCCCTACAATGAGCAGTTCTTC	CASSQVGGTSPYNEQFF
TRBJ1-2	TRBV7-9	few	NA	TGTGCCAGCAGCTTACAGGGAGGCTACACCTTC	CASSLQGGYTF
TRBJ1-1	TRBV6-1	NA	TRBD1	TGTGCCAGCAGCCCCGTACGCAGGGGGCTAAGTAGGGACACTGAAGCTTTCTTT	CASSPVRRGLSRDTEAFF
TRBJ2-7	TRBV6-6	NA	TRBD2	TGTGCCAGCGGGAGTAGCGGGGGCTCCTACGAGCAGTACTTC	CASGSSGGSYEQYF
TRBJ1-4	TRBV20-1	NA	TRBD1	TGCAGTGCTAGCGAACACGGGACAGGGGTCGAAAAACTGTTTTTT	CSASEHGTGVEKLFF
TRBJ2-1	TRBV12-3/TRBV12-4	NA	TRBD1	TGTGCCAGCAGTTTAGATGGGACAGGGGATGAGCAGTTCTTC	CASSLDGTGDEQFF
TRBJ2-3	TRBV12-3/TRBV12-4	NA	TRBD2	TGTGCCAGCAACTTACTAGCGGGAGGACCAGATACGCAGTATTTT	CASNLLAGGPDTQYF
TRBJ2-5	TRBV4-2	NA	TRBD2	TGTGCCAGCAGCCAGGCGGGACACGGGACTAGCGCCGCCTACAATGAGCAGTACTTC	CASSQAGHGTSAAYNEQYF
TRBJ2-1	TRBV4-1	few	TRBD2	TGCGCCAGCAGCCAAGATGGGCGGGAGGGCCTCGATGAGCAGTTCTTC	CASSQDGREGLDEQFF
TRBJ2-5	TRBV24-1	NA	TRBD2	TGTGCCACCAGTGATTCAGGACTAGCGGGTGGTAAGCAGTACTTC	CATSDSGLAGGKQYF
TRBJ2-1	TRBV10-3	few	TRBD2	TGTGCCACCTCAAGTAGCGGGAGTGCCAATGAGCAGTTCTTC	CATSSSGSANEQFF
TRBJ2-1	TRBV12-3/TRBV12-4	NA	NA	TGTGCCAGCAGTTTACTGGCAGGGAGTAGTGAGCAGTTCTTC	CASSLLAGSSEQFF
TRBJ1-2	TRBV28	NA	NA	TGTGCCAGCTGGAGAGAGGGCAGCCAGAGCATCAACTATGGCTACACCTTC	CASWREGSQSINYGYTF
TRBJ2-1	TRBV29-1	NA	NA	TGCAGCGTACGAGACAGGGAGCAGTTCTTC	CSVRDREQFF
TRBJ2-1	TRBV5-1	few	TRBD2	TGCGCCAGCAGCTCTACTAGCGGGGAATACAATGAGCAGTTCTTC	CASSSTSGEYNEQFF
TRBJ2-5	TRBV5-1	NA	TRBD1	TGCGCCAGCAGCTTACATTCGACAGGGGGGGAGACCCAGTACTTC	CASSLHSTGGETQYF
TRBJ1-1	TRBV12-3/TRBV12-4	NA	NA	TGTGCCAGCAAACAGAACACTGAAGCTTTCTTT	CASKQNTEAFF
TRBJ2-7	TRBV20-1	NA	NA	TGCAGTGCTAGAGGAGCAGGCACCTACGAGCAGTACTTC	CSARGAGTYEQYF
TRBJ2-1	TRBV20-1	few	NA	TGCAGTGCTAGGATTAGGAATGAGCAGTTCTTC	CSARIRNEQFF
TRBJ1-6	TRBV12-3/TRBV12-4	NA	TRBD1	TGTGCCAGCAGTTTTGGGACAGGGGTCTCCTATAATTCACCCCTCCACTTT	CASSFGTGVSYNSPLHF
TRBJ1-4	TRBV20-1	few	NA	TGCAGTGCACCGACCGGGACCTTTAATGAAAAACTGTTTTTT	CSAPTGTFNEKLFF
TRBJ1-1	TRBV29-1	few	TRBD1	TGCAGCGTTGAGAGGCAGGGGGCGGGTGAAGCTTTCTTT	CSVERQGAGEAFF
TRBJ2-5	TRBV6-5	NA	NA	TGTGCCAGCAGTTACTCCGGCGGACAGCGCGATGAGCAGTACTTC	CASSYSGGQRDEQYF
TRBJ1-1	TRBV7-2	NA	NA	TGTGCCAGCAGCCCTGTAGGATTTAAGGTGAACACTGAAGCTTTCTTT	CASSPVGFKVNTEAFF
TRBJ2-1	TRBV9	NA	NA	TGTGCCAGCACAAGGGCCGTGGACAATGAGCAGTTCTTC	CASTRAVDNEQFF
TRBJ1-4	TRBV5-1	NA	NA	TGCGCCAGCAGCTTGGAGGGGATATCTAATGAAAAACTGTTTTTT	CASSLEGISNEKLFF
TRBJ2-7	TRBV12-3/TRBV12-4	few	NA	TGTGCCAGCAGTTCCACCCGGGGCGCCTCCTACGAGCAGTACTTC	CASSSTRGASYEQYF
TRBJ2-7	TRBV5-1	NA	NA	TGCGCCAGCCGGGGAATGGACGAGCAGTACTTC	CASRGMDEQYF
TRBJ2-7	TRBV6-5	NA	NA	TGTGCCAGCAGTTACCCCGACAGTCTAAAAGGCTACGAGCAGTACTTC	CASSYPDSLKGYEQYF
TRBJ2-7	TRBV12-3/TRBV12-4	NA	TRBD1	TGTGCCAGCAGTTTCGGGACAGGGGGCGAGCAGTACTTC	CASSFGTGGEQYF
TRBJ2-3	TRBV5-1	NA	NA	TGCGCCAGCAGCTTGTCTGGGATTGGGGATACGCAGTATTTT	CASSLSGIGDTQYF
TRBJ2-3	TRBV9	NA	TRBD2	TGTGCCAGCAGCGTAGGACGGGGGGGCGACACAGATACGCAGTATTTT	CASSVGRGGDTDTQYF
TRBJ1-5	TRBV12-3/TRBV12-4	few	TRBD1	TGTGCCAGCAGTCGACAGGGGGCGGGGAGCAATCAGCCCCAGCATTTT	CASSRQGAGSNQPQHF
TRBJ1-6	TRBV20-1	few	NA	TGCAGTGCTAGAGGCAACAGTTTTAACGGGTCACCCCTCCACTTT	CSARGNSFNGSPLHF